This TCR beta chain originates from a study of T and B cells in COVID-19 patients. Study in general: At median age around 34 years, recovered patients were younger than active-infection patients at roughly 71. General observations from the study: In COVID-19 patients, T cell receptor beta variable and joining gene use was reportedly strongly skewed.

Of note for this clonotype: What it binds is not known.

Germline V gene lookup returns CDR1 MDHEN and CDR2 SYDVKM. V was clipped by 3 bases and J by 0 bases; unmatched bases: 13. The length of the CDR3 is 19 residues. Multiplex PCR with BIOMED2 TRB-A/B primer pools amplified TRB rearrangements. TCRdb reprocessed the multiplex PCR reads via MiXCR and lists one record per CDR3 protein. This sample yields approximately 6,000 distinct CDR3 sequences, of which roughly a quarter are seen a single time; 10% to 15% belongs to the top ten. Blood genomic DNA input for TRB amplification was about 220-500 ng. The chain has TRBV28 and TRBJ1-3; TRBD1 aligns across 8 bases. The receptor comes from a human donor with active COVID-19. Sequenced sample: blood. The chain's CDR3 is CASSFVGQDSILSGNTIYF. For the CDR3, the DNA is TGTGCCAGCAGTTTTGTGGGACAGGACTCCATACTCTCTGGAAACACCATATATTTT.